This passage covers 8 T cell receptor beta chains from one sample sequenced in a study of T cell responses to AZD1222 COVID-19 vaccine. The assay was immunoSEQ multiplex PCR, and TCRdb's table has in-frame clones only and misses some. The repertoire holds tens of thousands of clones, approximately 83% seen once, with around 3.6% in the top ten. Here the sequenced sample was peripheral blood, taken 28 days after the second AZD1222 dose. All receptors derive from an adult who received the AZD1222 COVID-19 vaccine.

The chain is built from TRBV4-2 and TRBJ2-3; D is unresolved. Germline assignment: CDR1 LGHNA and CDR2 YNFKEQ. V lost 1 base to trimming and J lost 1 base, with 9 bases between them. The CDR3 is made up of 15 amino acids. Written as DNA, the CDR3 is TGTGCCAGCAGCCAAGCTTCCAGCGGCACAGATACGCAGTATTTT. This codes for CASSQASSGTDTQYF.

This chain joins TRBV18 and TRBJ1-1, with TRBD1 matching over 9 bases. CDR3 length equals 14 residues. Germline V CDR1 and CDR2: KGHSH, LQKENI. V was pared by 4 bases and J by 5 bases, with 5 bases of the junction left unmatched. The chain's CDR3 is CASSRGQGGTEAFF. The CDR3 coding sequence is TGTGCCAGCTCACGGGGACAGGGAGGAACTGAAGCTTTCTTT.

This chain links TRBV28 with TRBJ1-2; 9 bases line up with TRBD1. V lost 2 bases, J lost 4 bases, and 2 bases stayed unmatched. Germline CDR1 and CDR2: MDHEN and SYDVKM. The CDR3 covers 14 residues. CDR3 region: CASSLGQGLYGYTF. The CDR3 DNA reads TGTGCCAGCAGTTTAGGACAGGGGCTCTATGGCTACACCTTC.

The CDR3 sequence: CASSPTTGLGYNEQFF. The CDR3 nucleotides are TGTGCCAGCAGCCCAACGACAGGACTGGGTTACAATGAGCAGTTCTTC. The chain has TRBV3-1 (or the pseudogene TRBV3-2) and TRBJ2-1; D may be TRBD1 (6 bases). The CDR3 is made up of 16 amino acids. Germline V gives CDR1 LGHDT, CDR2 YNNKEL (reference sequence). The V gene lost 4 bases and the J gene lost 4 bases, with 17 bases spanning the gap.

The V and J genes are TRBV10-2 and TRBJ2-1; 10 bases are a match to TRBD1. V trimming: 2 bases; J trimming: 5 bases; junction bases outside the gene matches: 3. This CDR3 has 15 amino acids. Germline V gene sequence: CDR1 WSHSY, CDR2 SAAADI. Here the CDR3 DNA reads TGCGCCAGCAGTGAGGACAGGGGGCCTGACAATGAGCAGTTCTTC. Its protein is CASSEDRGPDNEQFF.

This chain joins TRBV12-3 or TRBV12-4 and TRBJ1-5; maybe TRBD1 (6 bases). Trimming left V 1 base short and J 6 bases short, with 7 bases between. The CDR3 consists of 13 residues. In DNA, the CDR3 is TGTGCCAGCAGTTTAGGACAGGTTCAGCCCCAGCATTTT. Translating it yields CASSLGQVQPQHF.

The chain uses TRBV27 and TRBJ2-5, with D unclear. This CDR3 has 13 residues. Trimming removed 5 bases from V and 1 base from J, with 8 bases in between. Germline values: CDR1 MNHEY, CDR2 SMNVEV (reference sequence). Written as DNA, the CDR3 is TGTGCCAGCAGTCCAGACCCCCAAGAGACCCAGTACTTC. Residues: CASSPDPQETQYF.

The chain combines TRBV15 with TRBJ2-1, with D unresolved. V was clipped by 1 base and J by 11 bases, with 9 bases between them. The CDR3 has 12 residues. Germline-derived CDR1 and CDR2 are LNHNV and YYDKDF (reference sequence). DNA for the CDR3: TGTGCCACCAGCAGAGTTTCCCGGAAGCAGTTCTTC. As protein: CATSRVSRKQFF.